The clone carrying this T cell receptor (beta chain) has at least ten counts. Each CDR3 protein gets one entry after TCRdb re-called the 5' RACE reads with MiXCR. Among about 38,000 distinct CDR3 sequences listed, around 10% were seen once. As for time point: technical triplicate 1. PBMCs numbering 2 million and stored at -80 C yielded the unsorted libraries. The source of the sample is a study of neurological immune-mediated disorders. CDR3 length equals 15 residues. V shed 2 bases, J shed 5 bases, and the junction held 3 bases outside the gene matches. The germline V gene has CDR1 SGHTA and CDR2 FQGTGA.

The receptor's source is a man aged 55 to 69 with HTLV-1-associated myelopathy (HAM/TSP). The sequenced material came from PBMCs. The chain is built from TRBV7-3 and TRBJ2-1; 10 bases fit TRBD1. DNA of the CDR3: TGTGCCAGCAGCTTATCCGGGACAGGGGACAATGAGCAGTTCTTC. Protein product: CASSLSGTGDNEQFF. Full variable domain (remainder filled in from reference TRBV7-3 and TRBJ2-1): GAGVSQTPSNKVTEKGKYVELRCDPISGHTALYWYRQSLGQGPEFLIYFQGTGAADDSGLPNDRFFAVRPEGSVSTLKIQRTERGDSAVYLCASSLSGTGDNEQFFGPGTRLTVL.